The 4 T cell receptor beta chains reported below all come from one sample, sequenced in a study of control samples from healthy donors and cancer patients. Libraries were prepared by immunoSEQ multiplex PCR; TCRdb keeps only in-frame clonotypes and omits some of them. The sample yields roughly 99,000 clones, about four fifths seen once. What was sequenced was blood. The receptors shown here come from a man aged 55-75 years in good health.

The rearrangement links TRBV10-1 to TRBJ2-7; TRBD2 agrees at 10 bases. CDR1 is WNHNN and CDR2 is SYGVQD in the germline V gene (reference sequence). The J segment lost 5 bases and the V segment lost 8 bases, leaving 6 bases of the junction unmatched. The CDR3 sequence is 13 residues long. The CDR3 DNA sequence: TGCGCCAGCGGGGGGACTAGCGTAAACGAGCAGTACTTC. This sequence encodes CASGGTSVNEQYF.

CDR3 sequence: CASSLDRGFWETQYF. CDR3 coding DNA: TGCGCCAGCAGCTTGGATAGGGGCTTTTGGGAGACCCAGTACTTC. The chain recombines TRBV5-1 with TRBJ2-5, with TRBD1 as a possible D gene (5 bases). Trimming took off 0 bases at V and 5 bases at J, with 14 bases between the two ends. This CDR3 contains 15 residues. CDR1 and CDR2 (germline): SGHRS, YFSETQ.

CDR3 residues: CASSLDNGAYNEQFF. As DNA, the CDR3 is TGTGCCAGCAGCTTAGATAACGGAGCCTACAATGAGCAGTTCTTC. The chain carries TRBV11-3 and TRBJ2-1, with D hard to call. The V and J ends lost 0 bases and 2 bases respectively, with 8 bases between them. Germline loops: CDR1 SGHNT, CDR2 YENEEA. The CDR3 runs 15 residues.

This clone was counted only a few times. The V gene is TRBV10-1, the J gene TRBJ1-1, with TRBD1 matching 7 bases. Germline CDR1 and CDR2: WNHNN and SYGVQD (reference sequence). Trimming took 11 bases from V and 6 from J; bases not matched to a gene: 9. The CDR3 is 12 residues long. In nucleotides, the CDR3 is TGCGCCGACAGGGAGTGTGTCTCTGAAGCTTTCTTT. It yields the protein CADRECVSEAFF.